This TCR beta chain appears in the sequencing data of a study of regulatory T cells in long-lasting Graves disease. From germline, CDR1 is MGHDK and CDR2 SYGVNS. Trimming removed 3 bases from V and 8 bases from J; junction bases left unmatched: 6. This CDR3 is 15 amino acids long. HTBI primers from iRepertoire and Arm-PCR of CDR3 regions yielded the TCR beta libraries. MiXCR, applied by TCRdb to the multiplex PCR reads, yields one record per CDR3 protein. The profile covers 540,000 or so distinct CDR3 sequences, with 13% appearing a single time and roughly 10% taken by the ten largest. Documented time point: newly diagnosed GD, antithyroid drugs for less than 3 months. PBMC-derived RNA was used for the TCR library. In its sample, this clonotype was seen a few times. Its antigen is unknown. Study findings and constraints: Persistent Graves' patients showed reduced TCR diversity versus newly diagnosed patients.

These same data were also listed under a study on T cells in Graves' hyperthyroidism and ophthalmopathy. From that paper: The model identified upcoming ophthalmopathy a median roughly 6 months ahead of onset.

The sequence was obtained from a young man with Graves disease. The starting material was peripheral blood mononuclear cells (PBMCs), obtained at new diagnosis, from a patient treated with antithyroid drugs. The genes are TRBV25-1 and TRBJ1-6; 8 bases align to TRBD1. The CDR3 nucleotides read TGTGCCAGCAGTGAGGCAGGGGGCGCTTATTCACCCCTCCACTTT. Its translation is CASSEAGGAYSPLHF.